A single sample gave rise to the 10 T cell receptor beta chains below, sequenced in a study of identical twins. TCRdb fed the 5' RACE reads into MiXCR, producing one record per CDR3 protein. This sample yields about 720,000 distinct CDR3 sequences, of which approximately 9% are seen a single time; approximately 0.96% belongs to the top ten. These same records also appear under a second study, on yellow fever vaccine responses in identical twins.

The specimen sequenced was PBMCs. These receptors were taken from a woman aged 18-29 years in good health.

This sequence joins TRBV12-3 or TRBV12-4 and TRBJ1-2; D is uncertain. V was clipped by 1 base and J by 8 bases, with 11 bases between them. The CDR3 has 13 residues. The CDR3 here is CASSLGEGWGYTF. The CDR3 region has the DNA TGTGCCAGCAGTTTAGGGGAGGGTTGGGGCTACACCTTC.

This clonotype was seen ten or more times. The genes are TRBV7-9 and TRBJ2-5; 9 bases match TRBD2. The V and J ends lost 2 bases and 3 bases, in that order; junction bases with no gene match: 7. Germline V gives CDR1 SEHNR, CDR2 FQNEAQ (reference sequence). There are 16 residues in the CDR3. In DNA, the CDR3 is TGTGCCAGCAGCTTAAAGCGGGGGGTTTCAGAAGAGACCCAGTACTTC. As protein: CASSLKRGVSEETQYF.

This clonotype appeared many times. The rearrangement joins TRBV6-5 to TRBJ2-3; 7 bases fit TRBD2. Trimming cost V 0 bases and J 2 bases; bases outside gene matches: 5. The V gene's germline CDR1 is MNHEY and CDR2 SVGAGI. CDR3 length equals 16 residues. This chain's CDR3 is CASSYSGLADTDTQYF. DNA for the CDR3: TGTGCCAGCAGTTACTCGGGCCTAGCGGACACAGATACGCAGTATTTT.

This clonotype occurred a few times. The chain is built from TRBV12-3 or TRBV12-4 and TRBJ2-1, with 13 bases identical to TRBD2. J gave up 3 bases and V 0 bases, and 8 bases lay outside the gene matches. This CDR3 has 19 amino acids. CDR3 nucleotides: TGTGCCAGCAGTTTAGCGGACAGGGGACTAGCGGGACTCTACAATGAGCAGTTCTTC. Amino acid sequence: CASSLADRGLAGLYNEQFF.

This clonotype was seen a handful of times. This sequence joins TRBV3-1 and TRBJ2-7; D remains unclear. Germline loops: CDR1 LGHDT, CDR2 YNNKEL (reference sequence). This CDR3 region has 16 residues. The V end lost 1 base, the J end lost 0 bases, and 13 bases lay between the germline ends. The CDR3 region is CASSQGPRLSSYEQYF. The CDR3 DNA is TGTGCCAGCAGCCAAGGTCCACGACTGAGCTCCTACGAGCAGTACTTC.

This clonotype has more than one count but fewer than ten. The chain combines TRBV6-5 with TRBJ2-5; 13 bases map to TRBD2. This CDR3 has 16 amino acids. The junction had 0 bases not matched to a gene; V was cut back by 0 bases and J by 2 bases. CDR1 MNHEY and CDR2 SVGAGI come from the germline V gene. The CDR3 DNA sequence: TGTGCCAGCAGTTACTCGGGACTAGCGGGGCAAGAGACCCAGTACTTC. Its translation is CASSYSGLAGQETQYF.

This clonotype was recorded a few times. The rearrangement uses TRBV2 and TRBJ2-7; D is ambiguous. Germline CDR1 and CDR2: SNHLY and FYNNEI. This CDR3 region has 11 residues. Trimming left V 6 bases short and J 5 bases short, with 8 bases between. DNA for the CDR3: TGTGCCAGCAGAAATAACAACGAGCAGTACTTC. This gives the protein CASRNNNEQYF.

This clonotype was detected a few times. The rearrangement joins TRBV20-1 to TRBJ1-2; D call uncertain. In germline, CDR1 is DFQATT, CDR2 SNEGSKA (reference sequence). The ends were cut back, 2 bases at V and 4 bases at J, with 8 bases in the middle. The CDR3 has 12 amino acids. The CDR3 nucleotides are TGCAGTGCTAGATGGCTTGGCTATGGCTACACCTTC. It is translated as CSARWLGYGYTF.

The chain joins TRBV29-1 to TRBJ2-3, with 8 bases matching TRBD1. With V trimmed by 8 bases and J by 1 base, 5 bases remained unmatched. This CDR3 comprises 13 residues. Germline V gene lookup returns CDR1 SQVTM and CDR2 ANQGSEA. The CDR3 region has the DNA TGCAGCACAGGGGGGTTGCGCACAGATACGCAGTATTTT. This codes for CSTGGLRTDTQYF.

The genes are TRBV14 and TRBJ1-2; possible D gene TRBD1, 5 bases. Germline V lookup: CDR1 SGHDN, CDR2 FVKESK. Trimming cost V 3 bases and J 7 bases, with 18 bases left between them. CDR3 length: 15 residues. CDR3 nucleotides: TGTGCCAGCAGCCAGGAAATCTCGGGGGTGGCTGGCTACACCTTC. It codes for CASSQEISGVAGYTF.